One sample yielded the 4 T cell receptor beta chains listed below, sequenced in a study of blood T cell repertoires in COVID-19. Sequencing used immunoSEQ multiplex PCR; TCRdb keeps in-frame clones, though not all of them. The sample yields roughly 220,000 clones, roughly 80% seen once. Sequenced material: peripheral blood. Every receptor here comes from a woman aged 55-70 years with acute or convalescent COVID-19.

This CDR3 is CAIRENKPGGLAGELFF. The CDR3 DNA sequence: TGTGCCATCAGGGAGAACAAACCGGGGGGGCTGGCCGGGGAGCTGTTTTTT. The chain carries TRBV10-3 and TRBJ2-2; 8 bases line up with TRBD2. In germline, CDR1 is ENHRY, CDR2 SYGVKD. The CDR3 has 17 amino acids. The V and J ends lost 6 bases and 6 bases, in that order; junction bases with no gene match: 15.

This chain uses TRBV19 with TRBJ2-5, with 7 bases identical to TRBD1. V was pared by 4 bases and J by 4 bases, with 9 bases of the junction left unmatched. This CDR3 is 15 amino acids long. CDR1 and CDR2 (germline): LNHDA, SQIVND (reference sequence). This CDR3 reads CASSTGQVKGETQYF. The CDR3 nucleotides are TGTGCCAGTAGTACCGGACAGGTCAAGGGAGAGACCCAGTACTTC.

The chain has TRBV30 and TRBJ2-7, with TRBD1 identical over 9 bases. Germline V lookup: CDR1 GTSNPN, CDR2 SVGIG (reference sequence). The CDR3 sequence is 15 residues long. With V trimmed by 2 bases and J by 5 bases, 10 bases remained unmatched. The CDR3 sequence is CAWSPTGGFINEQYF. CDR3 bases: TGTGCCTGGAGTCCTACAGGGGGCTTTATCAACGAGCAGTACTTC.

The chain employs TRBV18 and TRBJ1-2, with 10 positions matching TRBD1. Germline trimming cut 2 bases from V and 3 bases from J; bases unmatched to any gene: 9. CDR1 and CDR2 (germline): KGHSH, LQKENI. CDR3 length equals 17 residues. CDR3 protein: CASSPDLTGGAYYGYTF. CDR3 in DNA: TGTGCCAGCTCACCAGATCTGACAGGGGGCGCTTACTATGGCTACACCTTC. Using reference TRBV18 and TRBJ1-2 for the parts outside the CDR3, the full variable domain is NAGVMQNPRHLVRRRGQEARLRCSPMKGHSHVYWYRQLPEEGLKFMVYLQKENIIDESGMPKERFSAEFPKEGPSILRIQQVVRGDSAAYFCASSPDLTGGAYYGYTFGSGTRLTVV.